This is a list of T cell receptor beta chains from one sample in a study of early T cells in non-severe SARS-CoV-2 infection. TCRdb reprocessed the 5' RACE reads with MiXCR, giving one entry per CDR3 protein. The repertoire holds more than 95,000 distinct CDR3 sequences, with 16% as singletons. The sequenced sample was whole blood. These TCRs come from an adult who was a healthcare worker with PCR-confirmed SARS-CoV-2 infection or an uninfected control (not recorded which). The CDR3 runs from the conserved cysteine through the conserved F or W. D genes are given only for firm matches. The size of a clone is reported for some rows only, either as once, few or many, or as a class for expanded clones.

D	V	J	size	CDR3	DNA
-	TRBV27	TRBJ1-5	few	CASSLSSFLNQPQHF	TGTGCCAGCAGTTTATCATCCTTCCTCAATCAGCCCCAGCATTTT
TRBD2	TRBV12-3/TRBV12-4	TRBJ2-7	few	CASRPPWGGEQYF	TGTGCCAGCAGGCCCCCTTGGGGGGGGGAGCAGTACTTC
-	TRBV3-1	TRBJ1-5	-	CASSRALPGNNQPQHF	TGTGCCAGCAGCCGAGCCCTGCCAGGGAACAATCAGCCCCAGCATTTT
TRBD1	TRBV18	TRBJ2-7	-	CASSLLGGDEQYF	TGTGCCAGCTCGTTATTAGGGGGCGACGAGCAGTACTTC
-	TRBV12-5	TRBJ2-3	-	CASGLGGADTQYF	TGTGCTAGTGGTTTAGGCGGGGCAGATACGCAGTATTTT
TRBD1	TRBV6-2/TRBV6-3	TRBJ2-6	few	CASSSPRTGGASRANVLTF	TGTGCCAGCAGTTCTCCTAGGACAGGGGGCGCGTCGAGGGCCAACGTCCTGACTTTC
-	TRBV12-3/TRBV12-4	TRBJ2-1	few	CASSRASPVSEQFF	TGTGCCAGCAGCCGTGCTTCCCCGGTCTCTGAGCAGTTCTTC
-	TRBV6-5	TRBJ1-5	-	CASSYELNQPQHF	TGTGCCAGCAGTTACGAGCTAAATCAGCCCCAGCATTTT
-	TRBV6-1	TRBJ1-5	-	CASRKYGTENQPQHF	TGTGCCAGCAGAAAATACGGGACTGAAAATCAGCCCCAGCATTTT
TRBD2	TRBV6-4	TRBJ2-3	-	CASSGLAGGTDTQYF	TGTGCCAGCAGTGGACTAGCGGGGGGCACAGATACGCAGTATTTT
-	TRBV27	TRBJ2-7	few	CASTPRGTAYEQYF	TGTGCCAGCACCCCACGGGGGACAGCCTACGAGCAGTACTTC
TRBD2	TRBV7-7	TRBJ2-5	few	CASSLRAGAVETQYF	TGTGCCAGCAGCTTGAGAGCGGGAGCGGTGGAGACCCAGTACTTC
-	TRBV28	TRBJ2-7	many	CASSLQGIREQYF	TGTGCCAGCAGTTTGCAGGGAATAAGGGAGCAGTACTTC
TRBD2	TRBV6-2/TRBV6-3	TRBJ2-7	few	CASSYSRRSLSGREYEQYF	TGTGCCAGCAGTTACTCTCGGCGGTCCCTAAGCGGGAGGGAATACGAGCAGTACTTC
-	TRBV4-3	TRBJ1-6	few	CASSQESGGASPLHF	TGCGCCAGCAGCCAAGAGTCCGGAGGAGCTTCACCCCTCCACTTT
-	TRBV19	TRBJ2-5	-	CASSGRGETQYF	TGTGCCAGTAGCGGCAGGGGTGAGACCCAGTACTTC
-	TRBV6-2/TRBV6-3	TRBJ1-2	many	CASRPLRGRIHGYTF	TGTGCCAGCAGGCCTCTCAGGGGCCGGATCCATGGCTACACCTTC
-	TRBV20-1	TRBJ2-1	-	CSASGKNYNEQFF	TGCAGTGCTAGCGGGAAGAACTACAATGAGCAGTTCTTC
-	TRBV13	TRBJ2-7	-	CASSPRGRHHFEQYF	TGTGCCAGCAGCCCCCGTGGCCGTCACCACTTCGAGCAGTACTTC
-	TRBV19	TRBJ1-2	many	CASMDFSYGYTF	TGTGCCAGTATGGACTTTTCCTATGGCTACACCTTC
TRBD1	TRBV4-3	TRBJ2-7	-	CASSQDPDRGSKQYF	TGCGCCAGCAGCCAAGACCCTGACAGGGGGAGCAAGCAGTACTTC
-	TRBV12-3/TRBV12-4	TRBJ2-1	-	CASSLVGSREQFF	TGTGCCAGCAGTTTAGTGGGCAGTAGAGAGCAGTTCTTC
-	TRBV19	TRBJ2-1	-	CASSSGLYNEQFF	TGTGCCAGTAGTTCAGGCCTTTACAATGAGCAGTTCTTC
-	TRBV29-1	TRBJ2-7	few	CSVEIGSSYEQYF	TGCAGCGTTGAAATAGGGTCCTCCTACGAGCAGTACTTC
-	TRBV5-5	TRBJ2-7	many	CASSFHSTGRMHF	TGTGCCAGCAGCTTCCATTCTACAGGTCGCATGCACTTC
-	TRBV13	TRBJ2-7	few	CASSLGSYLPEQYF	TGTGCCAGCAGCTTAGGCTCTTACCTCCCCGAGCAGTACTTC
TRBD2	TRBV28	TRBJ2-2	-	CASRPSSPGSSGSTGELFF	TGTGCCAGCAGACCATCCTCCCCAGGGTCTAGCGGGAGCACCGGGGAGCTGTTTTTT
-	TRBV5-5	TRBJ2-1	-	CASSFVVLDYNEQFF	TGTGCCAGCAGCTTCGTCGTACTAGACTACAATGAGCAGTTCTTC
TRBD1	TRBV6-7	TRBJ1-2	-	CATTSFNQTGTANYGYTF	TGTGCCACTACATCCTTCAATCAGACCGGGACAGCTAACTATGGCTACACCTTC
-	TRBV5-1	TRBJ1-1	few	CASSFRGTEAFF	TGCGCCAGCAGCTTCCGGGGCACTGAAGCTTTCTTT
-	TRBV6-2/TRBV6-3	TRBJ1-1	many	CASSQRRQGNTEAFF	TGTGCCAGCAGCCAACGCCGGCAGGGGAACACTGAAGCTTTCTTT
TRBD2	TRBV5-1	TRBJ2-3	-	CASSWTSGRSTDTQYF	TGCGCCAGCAGCTGGACTAGCGGGAGATCCACAGATACGCAGTATTTT
TRBD1	TRBV30	TRBJ1-3	-	CAWRTGSSGNTIYF	TGTGCCTGGAGGACAGGGAGCTCTGGAAACACCATATATTTT
-	TRBV7-9	TRBJ1-3	few	CASSPRTANSGNTIYF	TGTGCCAGCAGCCCCCGGACGGCCAACTCTGGAAACACCATATATTTT
-	TRBV6-2/TRBV6-3	TRBJ2-1	few	CASSYGGEQFF	TGTGCCAGCAGTTATGGGGGTGAGCAGTTCTTC
TRBD2	TRBV20-1	TRBJ2-7	-	CSARLWREVSYEQYF	TGCAGTGCCAGACTATGGCGGGAGGTTTCCTACGAGCAGTACTTC
-	TRBV30	TRBJ1-5	few	CAWSVGDNQPQHF	TGTGCCTGGAGTGTAGGGGACAATCAGCCCCAGCATTTT
TRBD1	TRBV12-3/TRBV12-4	TRBJ2-2	few	CASSWGQTDTGELFF	TGTGCCAGCAGCTGGGGACAGACAGACACCGGGGAGCTGTTTTTT
TRBD1	TRBV6-6	TRBJ2-7	few	CASTQTGGAGQYF	TGTGCCAGCACCCAGACAGGGGGCGCGGGGCAGTACTTC
-	TRBV19	TRBJ2-6	many	CASSTSLSGANVLTF	TGTGCCAGTAGTACCTCGCTTTCTGGGGCCAACGTCCTGACTTTC
-	TRBV7-8	TRBJ2-6	-	CASSTGGLSGANVLTF	TGTGCCAGCAGCACCGGGGGCCTCTCTGGGGCCAACGTCCTGACTTTC
-	TRBV29-1	TRBJ1-1	few	CSVHRAGTNRKTEAFF	TGCAGCGTCCACCGGGCGGGGACGAACCGAAAGACTGAAGCTTTCTTT
-	TRBV30	TRBJ2-2	-	CAWLQPPELFF	TGTGCCTGGCTACAGCCTCCCGAGCTGTTTTTT
TRBD2	TRBV4-3	TRBJ2-5	-	CASSLAGAEETQYF	TGCGCCAGCAGTCTAGCGGGAGCTGAAGAGACCCAGTACTTC
-	TRBV5-6	TRBJ2-7	-	CASSFYTSSYEQYF	TGTGCCAGCAGCTTTTACACTTCCTCCTACGAGCAGTACTTC
-	TRBV28	TRBJ1-1	-	CASSLSSQLAFF	TGTGCCAGCAGTTTGAGTTCCCAGCTAGCTTTCTTT
-	TRBV12-3/TRBV12-4	TRBJ1-4	-	CASSFTRSNEKLFF	TGTGCCAGCAGTTTCACTAGGTCTAATGAAAAACTGTTTTTT
-	TRBV6-2/TRBV6-3	TRBJ2-1	many	CASSDSNEQFF	TGTGCCAGCAGCGACTCTAATGAGCAGTTCTTC
TRBD1	TRBV15	TRBJ1-2	many	CATSGGGQNYYGYTF	TGTGCCACCAGCGGGGGGGGACAGAACTACTATGGCTACACCTTC
-	TRBV4-1	TRBJ2-3	many	CASSQDGLRTDTQYF	TGCGCCAGCAGCCAAGACGGCCTCCGCACAGATACGCAGTATTTT
TRBD2	TRBV7-6	TRBJ2-7	few	CASSFNPAGDEQYF	TGTGCCAGCAGCTTCAATCCAGCGGGGGACGAGCAGTACTTC
TRBD2	TRBV7-9	TRBJ2-1	few	CASSPPAVGLAGGHEQFF	TGTGCCAGCAGCCCCCCCGCCGTGGGACTAGCGGGGGGGCATGAGCAGTTCTTC
-	TRBV5-1	TRBJ2-3	few	CASSSGLISTDTQYF	TGCGCCAGCAGCTCCGGACTGATTAGCACAGATACGCAGTATTTT
-	TRBV4-2	TRBJ2-3	few	CASSQPVNPDTQYF	TGTGCCAGCAGCCAACCAGTTAACCCCGATACGCAGTATTTT
-	TRBV28	TRBJ1-5	-	CASSFRGRNQPQHF	TGTGCCAGCAGTTTCAGGGGAAGGAATCAGCCCCAGCATTTT
TRBD2	TRBV6-6	TRBJ2-4	-	CASSYHLTSGGEVAKNIQYF	TGTGCCAGCAGTTACCACCTGACTAGCGGGGGGGAAGTAGCCAAAAACATTCAGTACTTC
TRBD2	TRBV3-1	TRBJ2-7	-	CASSLRLAFDEQYF	TGTGCCAGCAGCCTCCGACTAGCGTTCGACGAGCAGTACTTC
TRBD2	TRBV7-2	TRBJ2-3	-	CASSLGAGVKTDTQYF	TGTGCCAGCAGCTTAGGGGCGGGAGTAAAAACAGATACGCAGTATTTT
-	TRBV28	TRBJ2-4	-	CASSSQPTGVGNIQYF	TGTGCCAGCAGTTCCCAGCCGACGGGAGTCGGAAACATTCAGTACTTC
-	TRBV27	TRBJ1-6	many	CASSSTGYNSPLHF	TGTGCCAGCAGTTCCACAGGGTATAATTCACCCCTCCACTTT